This TCR beta chain was profiled in a study of OX40 agonist ivuxolimab in advanced cancers. Study results and caveats: Expanded peripheral T cell antigen specificity was not determined. Among T cells, CD8+ cells averaged more expanded clones than CD4+ cells.

Turning to this clone: Its specificity is unknown.

Germline CDR1 and CDR2: SGHRS and YFSETQ. This CDR3 contains 14 residues. With 0 bases removed from V and 2 bases from J, the gap between germline ends came to 9 bases. Only in-frame clones appear in the TCRdb table, and some are missing; sequencing was by immunoSEQ multiplex PCR. Of 45,000 to 50,000 clones in the sample, roughly nine tenths were seen once. The origin of this receptor is an adult with an advanced solid tumor such as melanoma, head and neck, liver or kidney cancer. The rearrangement links TRBV5-1 to TRBJ2-7, with no clear D. Specimen: CD4+ or CD8+ T cells sorted from blood, collected in a trial of the OX40 agonist ivuxolimab. The CDR3 nucleotides read TGCGCCAGCAGCTTGGACGGGCCCCCCTACGAGCAGTACTTC. It translates to CASSLDGPPYEQYF.